Listed below are T cell receptor beta chains from one sample, sequenced in a study of technical replicates of blood from four donors. Assay used: immunoSEQ multiplex PCR; TCRdb lists only in-frame clones, some missing. The sample includes about 82,000 clones, about 91% of them seen just once. Sequences were obtained from T cells isolated from PBMCs. The receptors originated from a human donor in good health. Each CDR3 is given with its conserved first and last residue. D genes are given only for firm matches. Not all rows give a size; the values are once, few, many and, for expanded clones, a class.

>-|-|TRBV7-8|TRBJ2-2
TGTGCCAGCGAGAGGGACTCCATTAATACCGGGGAGCTGTTTTTT
CASERDSINTGELFF
>few|TRBD2|TRBV9|TRBJ2-1
TGTGCCAGCAGCGTAGGGGGAGGGCCCCCAAATGAGCAGTTCTTC
CASSVGGGPPNEQFF
>few|-|TRBV27|TRBJ1-2
TGTGCCAGCAGTCTCGGGACACCAGAGGTTTACTATGGCTACACCTTC
CASSLGTPEVYYGYTF
>-|TRBD1|TRBV11-3|TRBJ1-1
TGTGCCAGCAGCTTATGCCACAGGGACAGGGGATTGAACACTGAAGCTTTCTTT
CASSLCHRDRGLNTEAFF
>once|-|TRBV7-8|TRBJ1-1
TGTGCCAGCAGCTTAGGTAGCAGCATGAACACTGAAGCTTTCTTT
CASSLGSSMNTEAFF
>once|-|TRBV19|TRBJ2-2
TGTGCCAGTATCCCCCGGGCAGGGCCGAACACCGGGGAGCTGTTTTTT
CASIPRAGPNTGELFF
>-|TRBD1|TRBV30|TRBJ1-2
TGTGCCTGGATCGGGCCAGGGGGCCGTGTTAACGGCTACACCTTC
CAWIGPGGRVNGYTF
>-|-|TRBV28|TRBJ2-7
TGTGCCAGCAGTGAATGGAGGTACGAGCAGTACTTC
CASSEWRYEQYF
>-|TRBD1|TRBV19|TRBJ1-1
TGTGCCAGTAGTATTTCAGGGGGAGCTTTCTTT
CASSISGGAFF
>once|-|TRBV28|TRBJ2-7
TGTGCCAGCAGTGGGGGGTACGAGCAGTACTTC
CASSGGYEQYF
>few|-|TRBV29-1|TRBJ1-1
TGCAGCGTTAGGGGGGGACGCGCTTTCTTT
CSVRGGRAFF
>-|-|TRBV9|TRBJ1-1
TGTGCCAGCAGCGTAGCTAGGGGCCCCCACACTGAAGCTTTCTTT
CASSVARGPHTEAFF
>-|-|TRBV9|TRBJ2-1
TGTGCCAGCAGCGTAGATGGAGGTCCTTCCTACAATGAGCAGTTCTTC
CASSVDGGPSYNEQFF
>-|-|TRBV29-1|TRBJ2-3
TGCAGCGTTGAAGATTTAGGTCGGGTCACAGATACGCAGTATTTT
CSVEDLGRVTDTQYF
>-|TRBD1|TRBV12-5|TRBJ1-3
TGTGCTAGTGGAACCGACAGGGGCTCTGGAAACACCATATATTTT
CASGTDRGSGNTIYF
>-|-|TRBV6-1|TRBJ1-4
TGTGCCAGCAGTGAAACCCCCCCACAGGCTGAGGATGAAAAACTGTTTTTT
CASSETPPQAEDEKLFF
>-|-|TRBV28|TRBJ2-7
TGTGCCAGCAGTTTAGGACCGACAGGAATTGGTGCCTACGAGCAGTACTTC
CASSLGPTGIGAYEQYF
>-|-|TRBV6-5|TRBJ2-7
TGTGCCAGCAGTCGGGGGTCAAGCTCCTACGAGCAGTACTTC
CASSRGSSSYEQYF
>-|TRBD1|TRBV27|TRBJ2-6
TGTGCCAGCAGGCCAGGGGGCGGGCTAAGCTCTGGGGCCAACGTCCTGACTTTC
CASRPGGGLSSGANVLTF
>-|-|TRBV28|TRBJ2-7
TGTGCCAGCAGTTTATCCAGCTCCTACGAGCAGTACTTC
CASSLSSSYEQYF
>-|-|TRBV5-1|TRBJ1-4
TGCGCCAGCAGCTTGGGCCTACCCAATGAAAAACTGTTTTTT
CASSLGLPNEKLFF
>-|-|TRBV18|TRBJ2-3
TGTGCCAGCTCCCAAGGGGTAGATACGCAGTATTTT
CASSQGVDTQYF
>-|-|TRBV9|TRBJ2-1
TGTGCCAGCAGCGTACTTGACAGGACCCAGTTCTTC
CASSVLDRTQFF
>-|-|TRBV27|TRBJ1-2
TGTGCCAGCAGCCGGGACATCGACTATGGCTACACCTTC
CASSRDIDYGYTF
>-|-|TRBV5-5|TRBJ2-5
TGTGCCAGCAGCCCAGATGCTCCCAGGACCCAGTACTTC
CASSPDAPRTQYF
>-|-|TRBV9|TRBJ1-1
TGTGCCAGCAGCCCCGGGGGAGCGAACACTGAAGCTTTCTTT
CASSPGGANTEAFF